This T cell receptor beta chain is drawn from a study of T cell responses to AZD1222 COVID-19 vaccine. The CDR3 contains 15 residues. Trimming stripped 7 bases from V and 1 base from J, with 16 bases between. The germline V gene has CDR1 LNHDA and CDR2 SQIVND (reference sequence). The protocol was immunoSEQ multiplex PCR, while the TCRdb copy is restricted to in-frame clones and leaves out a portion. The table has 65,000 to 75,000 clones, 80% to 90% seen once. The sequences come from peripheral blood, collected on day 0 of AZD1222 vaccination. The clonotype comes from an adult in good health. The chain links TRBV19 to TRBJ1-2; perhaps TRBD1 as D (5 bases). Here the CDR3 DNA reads TGTGCCAGTATACCGGGGGTCCACATTAACTATGGCTACACCTTC. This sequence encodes CASIPGVHINYGYTF.